This T cell receptor (beta chain) was recorded in a study of cytomegalovirus exposure and HLA in healthy donors. General study findings and limits: Accurate prediction of HLA-A and HLA-B alleles (for most subjects) was reportedly achieved from TCR beta sequences. With high specificity and sensitivity, the classifier reportedly diagnosed cytomegalovirus status. TCR beta chain V- and J-gene trimming was linked, in a later analysis, to a missense variant in DCLRE1C.

Germline CDR1 SNHLY, CDR2 FYNNEI. Trimming removed 10 bases at V and 0 bases at J, with 12 bases between. CDR3 length equals 13 residues. When sampled, the donors appeared nominally healthy, though they likely had unrecorded immune exposures. Notes on this clone: As yet, its antigen is unknown.

13 Jbeta primers and 60 Vbeta primers were used for the PCR. TCRdb keeps only in-frame clones here, not all; method: immunoSEQ multiplex PCR. The sample carries about 150,000 clones, roughly 60% recorded once. The genes are TRBV2 and TRBJ1-1; D might be TRBD1 (6 bases). Input material: PBMCs. The receptor's source is a woman aged 40 to 50 in good health and CMV-seronegative. The CDR3 DNA reads TGTGCCACCCTCCGGGACATGAACACTGAAGCTTTCTTT. It translates to CATLRDMNTEAFF.